The T cell receptor (beta chain) under discussion was sequenced for a study of blood T cell repertoires in COVID-19. Study-wide context: Acute and convalescent COVID-19 specimens originated in the United States, Italy and Spain.

This CDR3 is 16 amino acids long. Trimming cost V 5 bases and J 5 bases, with 21 bases left between them. Germline CDR1 and CDR2: MGHDK and SYGVNS. Clones were read by immunoSEQ multiplex PCR, and TCRdb kept only the in-frame ones, dropping some. The data contain 250,000 to 300,000 clones, roughly 86% of them singletons. The source material was peripheral blood. The chain employs TRBV25-1 and TRBJ2-5; tentative D call: TRBD2 (7 bases). This clonotype was obtained from a man aged 18 to 30 with active or convalescent COVID-19. CDR3 in amino acids: CASSPRGGGLGETQYF. CDR3 bases: TGTGCCAGCAGTCCCCGGGGCGGGGGCTTGGGCGAGACCCAGTACTTC.